Reported below is one T cell receptor (beta chain). What it binds is unknown. With 11 bases clipped from V and 4 bases from J, the junction kept 15 bases outside the gene matches. There are 16 residues in the CDR3. The germline CDR1 and CDR2 sequences are LGHNT and FRNRAP. This sample is drawn from a study of T cell responses to AZD1222 COVID-19 vaccine. Study-wide results and caveats: Clonal diversity was possibly underestimated, and the donors were mostly white British, with more females.

Clones were read by immunoSEQ multiplex PCR, and TCRdb kept only the in-frame ones, dropping some. Counted here are over 110,000 clones, roughly 92% occurring once; the ten biggest clones make up around 10%. The sample here was peripheral blood, taken 28 days after the second AZD1222 dose. The origin of this receptor is an adult who received the AZD1222 COVID-19 vaccine. The chain combines TRBV12-5 with TRBJ1-4, with 8 bases matching TRBD1. The CDR3 is CAPSPDRGQFNEKLFF. For the CDR3, the DNA is TGTGCTCCCTCACCCGACAGGGGCCAGTTTAATGAAAAACTGTTTTTT.